This T cell receptor (beta chain) derives from a study of blood T cell repertoires in COVID-19. Study-level information: The United States, Italy and Spain supplied acute and convalescent COVID-19 samples. PBMCs, B-cell-depleted T cells, or T cells were the source of the cDNA or gDNA that made up the material.

How the authors handled the data: Nucleated cell counts were estimated from reference gene primer amplification. Data came from immunoSEQ multiplex PCR; TCRdb stores just in-frame clones and leaves some out. D and trimming were read from the DNA, whereas the V and J calls and clone size are those reported in that table. The sample holds under 130,000 clones; about 90% are singletons and the top ten take around 6.2%. Germline CDR1 reads MGHDK; CDR2 reads SYGVNS. Trimming shortened V by 0 bases and J by 7 bases, and 24 bases separated the two germline ends. The CDR3 is 18 amino acids. The TCR sequence derives from a human donor in a cohort sampled during active COVID-19. The chain joins TRBV25-1 to TRBJ1-1; a possible D gene is TRBD1 (6 bases). Specimen: peripheral blood. The CDR3 DNA is TGTGCCAGCAGTGAATATCCCGCCAGGGGCCCAAGAGGGGATGAAGCTTTCTTT. It specifies CASSEYPARGPRGDEAFF. The variable domain in full, with the rest retrieved from reference TRBV25-1 and TRBJ1-1, is EADIYQTPRYLVIGTGKKITLECSQTMGHDKMYWYQQDPGMELHLIHYSYGVNSTEKGDLSSESTVSRIRTEHFPLTLESARPSHTSQYLCASSEYPARGPRGDEAFFGQGTRLTVV.